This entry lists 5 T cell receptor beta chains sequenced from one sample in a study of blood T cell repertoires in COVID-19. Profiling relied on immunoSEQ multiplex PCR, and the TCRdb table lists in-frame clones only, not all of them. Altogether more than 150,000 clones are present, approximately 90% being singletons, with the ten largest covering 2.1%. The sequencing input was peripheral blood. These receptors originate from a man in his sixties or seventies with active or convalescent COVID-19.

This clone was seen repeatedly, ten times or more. For the CDR3, the DNA is TGTGCCAGCAGCCCAGGACTAGCCAGGGTCCATCATGAGCAGTTCTTC. This codes for CASSPGLARVHHEQFF. The chain is built from TRBV7-2 and TRBJ2-1; 8 nucleotides match TRBD2. There are 16 residues in the CDR3. Germline assignment: CDR1 SGHTA and CDR2 FQGNSA. V shed 5 bases, J shed 8 bases, and the junction held 14 bases outside the gene matches.

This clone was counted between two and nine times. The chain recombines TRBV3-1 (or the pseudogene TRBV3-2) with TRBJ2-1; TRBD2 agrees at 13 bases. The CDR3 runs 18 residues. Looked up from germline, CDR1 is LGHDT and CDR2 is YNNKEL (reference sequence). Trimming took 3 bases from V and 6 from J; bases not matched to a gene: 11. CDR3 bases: TGTGCCAGCAGCCACGTCCAACTAGCGGGGGGGCGTAGCAATGAGCAGTTCTTC. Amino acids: CASSHVQLAGGRSNEQFF.

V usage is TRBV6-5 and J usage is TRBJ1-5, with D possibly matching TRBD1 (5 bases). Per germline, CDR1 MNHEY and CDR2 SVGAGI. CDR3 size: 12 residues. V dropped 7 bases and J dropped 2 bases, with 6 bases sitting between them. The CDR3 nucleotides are TGTGCCAGCAAGACAGGCAATCAGCCCCAGCATTTT. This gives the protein CASKTGNQPQHF.

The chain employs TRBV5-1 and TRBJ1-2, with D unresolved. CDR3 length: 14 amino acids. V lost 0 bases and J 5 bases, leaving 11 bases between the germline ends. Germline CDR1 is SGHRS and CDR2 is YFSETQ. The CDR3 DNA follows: TGCGCCAGCAGCTTGGGGGAGGTAGGATATGGCTACACCTTC. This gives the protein CASSLGEVGYGYTF.

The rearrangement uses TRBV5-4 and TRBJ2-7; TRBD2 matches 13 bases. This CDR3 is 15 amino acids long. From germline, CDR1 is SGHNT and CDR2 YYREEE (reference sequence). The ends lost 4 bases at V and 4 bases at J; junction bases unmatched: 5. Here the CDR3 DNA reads TGTGCCAGCAGCGGGGGACTAGCGGGACCTTACGAGCAGTACTTC. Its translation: CASSGGLAGPYEQYF. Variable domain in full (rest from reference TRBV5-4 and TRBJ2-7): ETGVTQSPTHLIKTRGQQVTLRCSSQSGHNTVSWYQQALGQGPQFIFQYYREEENGRGNFPPRFSGLQFPNYSSELNVNALELDDSALYLCASSGGLAGPYEQYFGPGTRLTVT.